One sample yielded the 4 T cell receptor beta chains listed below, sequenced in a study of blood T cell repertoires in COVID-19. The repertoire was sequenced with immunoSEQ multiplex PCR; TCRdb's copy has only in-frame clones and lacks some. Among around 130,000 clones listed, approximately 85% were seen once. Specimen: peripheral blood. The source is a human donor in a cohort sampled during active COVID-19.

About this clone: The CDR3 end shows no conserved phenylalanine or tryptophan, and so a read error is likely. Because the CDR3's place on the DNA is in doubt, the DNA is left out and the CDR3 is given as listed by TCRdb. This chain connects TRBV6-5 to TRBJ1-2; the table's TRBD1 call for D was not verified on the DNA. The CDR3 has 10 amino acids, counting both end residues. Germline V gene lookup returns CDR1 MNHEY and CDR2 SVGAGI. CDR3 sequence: CASTTPRDLL.

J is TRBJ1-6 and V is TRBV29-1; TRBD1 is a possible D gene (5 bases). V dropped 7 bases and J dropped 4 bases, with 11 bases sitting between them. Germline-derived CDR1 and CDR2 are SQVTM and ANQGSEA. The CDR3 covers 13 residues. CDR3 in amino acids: CSARGEYNSPLHF. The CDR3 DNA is TGCAGCGCCCGGGGGGAATATAATTCACCCCTCCACTTT.

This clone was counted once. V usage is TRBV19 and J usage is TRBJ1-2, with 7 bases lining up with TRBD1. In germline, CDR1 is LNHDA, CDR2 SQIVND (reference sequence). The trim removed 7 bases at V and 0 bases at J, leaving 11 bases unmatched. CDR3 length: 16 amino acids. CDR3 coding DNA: TGTGCCAGTAAGTCTTCCCGGACAGGAACTAACTATGGCTACACCTTC. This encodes CASKSSRTGTNYGYTF.

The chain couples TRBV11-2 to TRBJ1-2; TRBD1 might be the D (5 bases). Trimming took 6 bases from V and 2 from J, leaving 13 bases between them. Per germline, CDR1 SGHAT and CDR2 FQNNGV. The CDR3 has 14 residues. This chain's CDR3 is CASSSGWGNYGYTF. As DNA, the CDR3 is TGTGCCAGCAGTTCAGGGTGGGGAAACTATGGCTACACCTTC. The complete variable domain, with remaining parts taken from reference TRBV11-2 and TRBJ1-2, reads EAGVAQSPRYKIIEKRQSVAFWCNPISGHATLYWYQQILGQGPKLLIQFQNNGVVDDSQLPKDRFSAERLKGVDSTLKIQPAKLEDSAVYLCASSSGWGNYGYTFGSGTRLTVV.